This T cell receptor (beta chain) was identified in a study of blood T cell repertoires in COVID-19. Study-wide context: T cells, B-cell-depleted T cells, or PBMCs supplied cDNA or gDNA.

The CDR3 has 15 residues. V was cut by 3 bases and J by 0 bases, with 11 bases left in between. CDR1 is SGDLS, CDR2 YYNGEE, per germline. Clones were sequenced by immunoSEQ multiplex PCR, and TCRdb holds only the in-frame ones, with some missing. The sample contains under 300,000 clones, 83% of which appear only once. The specimen was peripheral blood. The gene calls are TRBV9 and TRBJ2-3; D unclear. The sequence came from a woman aged 45-59 years who had recovered from COVID-19. The CDR3 loop reads CASSAAPTSTDTQYF. The DNA of the CDR3 is TGTGCCAGCAGCGCAGCGCCGACTAGCACAGATACGCAGTATTTT.